The clone carrying this T cell receptor (beta chain) was observed a handful of times. The antigen is not known. The data derive from a study of T cells after yellow fever vaccination. Study as a whole: Fractions containing few cells were prepared with SMART-Seq v4 Ultra Low Input. Study outcomes and limitations: Though weaker, the secondary response peaked faster, on day 5 versus 15. Across the CD4 and CD8 compartments, a small share of clonotypes was present in both.

Germline V CDR1 and CDR2: SGHAT, FQNNGV. The CDR3 is 14 amino acids. V was pared by 2 bases and J by 2 bases, with 10 bases between. Generation of TCR cDNA used 5'RACE template switching (which added a universal primer site and UMIs). TCRdb reprocessed the 5' RACE reads via MiXCR and lists one record per CDR3 protein. The table shows 100,000 to 150,000 distinct CDR3 sequences, with under 9% occurring only once. This specimen was CD8+ T cells sorted from PBMCs, taken on the day of the yellow fever booster vaccination. This TCR came from a young man who received the YFV17D yellow fever vaccine. This chain links TRBV11-2 with TRBJ2-7, with no clear D. CDR3 nucleotides: TGTGCCAGCAGCTTAAGTCCAAACACCTACGAGCAGTACTTC. Encoded protein: CASSLSPNTYEQYF.